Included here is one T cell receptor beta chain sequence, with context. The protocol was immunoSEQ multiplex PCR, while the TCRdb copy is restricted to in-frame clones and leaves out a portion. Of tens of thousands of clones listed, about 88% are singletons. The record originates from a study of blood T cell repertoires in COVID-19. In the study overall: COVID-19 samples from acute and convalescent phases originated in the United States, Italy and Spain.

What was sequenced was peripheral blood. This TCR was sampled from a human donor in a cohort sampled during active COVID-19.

CDR3 DNA: TGCAGCGTTGTAGTCCATGGCGGCGCTGAAGCTTTCTTT. This translates into CSVVVHGGAEAFF. The V call is TRBV29-1, the J call TRBJ1-1; D is ambiguous. Trimming removed 4 bases from V and 6 bases from J, with 15 bases in between. CDR3 length: 13 amino acids. CDR1 SQVTM and CDR2 ANQGSEA come from the germline V gene.